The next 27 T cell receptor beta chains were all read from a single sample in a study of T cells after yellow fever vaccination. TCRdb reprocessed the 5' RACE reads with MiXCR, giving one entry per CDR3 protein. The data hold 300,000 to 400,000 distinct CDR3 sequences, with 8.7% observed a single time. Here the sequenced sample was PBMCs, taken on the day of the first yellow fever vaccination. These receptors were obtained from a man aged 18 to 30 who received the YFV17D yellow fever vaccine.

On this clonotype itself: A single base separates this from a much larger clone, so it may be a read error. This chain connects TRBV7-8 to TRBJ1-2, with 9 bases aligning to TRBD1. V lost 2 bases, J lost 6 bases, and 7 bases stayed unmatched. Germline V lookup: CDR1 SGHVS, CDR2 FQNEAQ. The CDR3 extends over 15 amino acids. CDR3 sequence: CASSLWGQGIHGYTF. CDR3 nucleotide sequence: TGTGCCAGCAGCTTATGGGGACAGGGTATTCATGGCTACACCTTC.

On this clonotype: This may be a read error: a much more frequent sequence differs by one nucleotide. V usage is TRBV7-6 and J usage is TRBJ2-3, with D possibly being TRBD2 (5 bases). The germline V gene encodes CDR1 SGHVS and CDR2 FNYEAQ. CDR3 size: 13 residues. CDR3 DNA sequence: TGTGCCAGCAGCTTAGCCTGGGGAGATACGCTGTATTTT. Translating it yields CASSLAWGDTLYF.

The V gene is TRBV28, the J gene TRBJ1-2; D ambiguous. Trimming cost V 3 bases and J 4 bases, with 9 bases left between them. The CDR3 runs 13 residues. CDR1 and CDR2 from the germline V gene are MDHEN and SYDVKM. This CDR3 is CASSFYGSYGYTF. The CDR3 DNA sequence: TGTGCCAGCAGTTTCTATGGCAGCTATGGCTACACCTTC.

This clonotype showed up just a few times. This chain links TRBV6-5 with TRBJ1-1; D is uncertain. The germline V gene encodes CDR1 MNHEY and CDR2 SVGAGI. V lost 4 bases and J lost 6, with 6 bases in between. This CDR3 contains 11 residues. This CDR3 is CASSWSAEAFF. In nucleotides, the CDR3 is TGTGCCAGCAGTTGGTCCGCTGAAGCTTTCTTT.

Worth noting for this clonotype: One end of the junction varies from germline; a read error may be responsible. This CDR3 is CASSRLGLARNPPEETRYF. The CDR3 DNA reads TGTGCCAGCAGCAGGTTGGGACTAGCCAGAAACCCACCCGAAGAGACCCGGTACTTC. The rearrangement joins TRBV11-1 to TRBJ2-5, with 9 bases aligning to TRBD2. This CDR3 contains 19 residues. From germline, CDR1 is SGHAT and CDR2 FQDESV (reference sequence).

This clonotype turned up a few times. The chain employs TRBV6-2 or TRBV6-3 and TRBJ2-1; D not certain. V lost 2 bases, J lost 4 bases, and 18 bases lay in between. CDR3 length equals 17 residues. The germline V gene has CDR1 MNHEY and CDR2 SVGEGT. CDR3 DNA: TGTGCCAGCAGTTACCCCCCGCAGGCGTACAAATACAATGAGCAGTTCTTC. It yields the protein CASSYPPQAYKYNEQFF.

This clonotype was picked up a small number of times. The CDR3 loop is CSAIRGGNTEAFF. CDR3 nucleotides: TGCAGTGCTATAAGGGGAGGGAACACTGAAGCTTTCTTT. This chain joins TRBV20-1 and TRBJ1-1; possible D gene TRBD1, 5 bases. The CDR3 runs to 13 residues. Trimming shortened V by 4 bases and J by 1 base, and 10 bases separated the two germline ends. Germline loops: CDR1 DFQATT, CDR2 SNEGSKA (reference sequence).

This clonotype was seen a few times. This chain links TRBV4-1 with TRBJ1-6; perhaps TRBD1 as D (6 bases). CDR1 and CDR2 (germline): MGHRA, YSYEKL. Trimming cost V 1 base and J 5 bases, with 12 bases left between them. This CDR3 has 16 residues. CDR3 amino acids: CASSQVPDSDNSPLHF. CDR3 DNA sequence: TGCGCCAGCAGCCAAGTCCCGGACAGCGATAATTCACCCCTCCACTTT.

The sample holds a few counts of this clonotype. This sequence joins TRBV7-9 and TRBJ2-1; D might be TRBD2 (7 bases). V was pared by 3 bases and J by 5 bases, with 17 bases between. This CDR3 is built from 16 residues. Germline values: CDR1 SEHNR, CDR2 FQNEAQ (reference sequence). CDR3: CASSFGRGTRNNEQFF. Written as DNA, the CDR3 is TGTGCCAGCAGCTTCGGGCGGGGGACACGTAACAATGAGCAGTTCTTC.

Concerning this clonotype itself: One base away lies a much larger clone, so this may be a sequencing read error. CDR3 sequence reads: CVSSSRQGGNIQYF. The CDR3 DNA follows: TGCGTCAGCAGCTCCAGACAGGGGGGAAACATTCAGTACTTC. This chain uses TRBV5-1 with TRBJ2-4; TRBD1 matches at 9 bases. Germline lookup yields CDR1 SGHRS and CDR2 YFSETQ. This CDR3 is built from 14 residues.

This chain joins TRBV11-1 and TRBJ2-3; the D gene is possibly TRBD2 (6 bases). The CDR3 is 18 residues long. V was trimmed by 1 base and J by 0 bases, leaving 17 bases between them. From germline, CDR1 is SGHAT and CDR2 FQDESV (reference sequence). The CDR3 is CASSLGLDWGTSTDTQYF. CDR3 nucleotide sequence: TGTGCCAGCAGCTTAGGACTAGATTGGGGCACTAGCACAGATACGCAGTATTTT. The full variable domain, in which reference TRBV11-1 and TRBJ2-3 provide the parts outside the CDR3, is EAEVAQSPRYKITEKSQAVAFWCDPISGHATLYWYRQILGQGPELLVQFQDESVVDDSQLPKDRFSAERLKGVDSTLKIQPAELGDSAMYLCASSLGLDWGTSTDTQYFGPGTRLTVL.

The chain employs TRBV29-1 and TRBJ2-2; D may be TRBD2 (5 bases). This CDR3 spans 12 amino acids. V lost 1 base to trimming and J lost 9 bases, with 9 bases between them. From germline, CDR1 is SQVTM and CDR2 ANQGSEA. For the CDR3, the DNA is TGCAGCGTTGAAGGGGAGAGTCGGGAGCTGTTTTTT. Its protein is CSVEGESRELFF.

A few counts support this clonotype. As DNA, the CDR3 is TGTGCCAGCAGTAGGTCCGGGACAGGATTCTATGGCTACACCTTC. This codes for CASSRSGTGFYGYTF. The V and J genes are TRBV12-3 or TRBV12-4 and TRBJ1-2; 8 positions match TRBD1. The CDR3 is 15 residues long. The V gene end was trimmed by 5 bases and the J gene end by 4 bases; junction bases not matched to a gene: 9.

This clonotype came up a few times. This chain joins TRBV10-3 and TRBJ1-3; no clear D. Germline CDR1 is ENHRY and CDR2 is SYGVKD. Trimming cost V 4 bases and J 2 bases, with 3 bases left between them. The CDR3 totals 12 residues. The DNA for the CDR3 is TGTGCCATCAGTGTGACTGGAAACACCATATATTTT. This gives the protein CAISVTGNTIYF.

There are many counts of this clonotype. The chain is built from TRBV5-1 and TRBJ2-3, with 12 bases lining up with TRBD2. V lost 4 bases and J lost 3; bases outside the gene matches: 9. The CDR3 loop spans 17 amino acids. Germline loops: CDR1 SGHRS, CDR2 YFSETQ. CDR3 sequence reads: CASSPETGTSGTDTQYF. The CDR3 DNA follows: TGCGCCAGCAGCCCGGAGACCGGGACTAGCGGGACAGATACGCAGTATTTT.

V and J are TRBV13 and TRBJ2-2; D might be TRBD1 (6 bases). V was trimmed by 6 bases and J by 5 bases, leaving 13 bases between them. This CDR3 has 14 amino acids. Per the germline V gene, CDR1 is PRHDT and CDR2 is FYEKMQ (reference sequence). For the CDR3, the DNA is TGTGCCAGCAGAAGGGGGAGTTATACCGGGGAGCTGTTTTTT. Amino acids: CASRRGSYTGELFF. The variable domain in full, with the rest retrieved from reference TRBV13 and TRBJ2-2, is AAGVIQSPRHLIKEKRETATLKCYPIPRHDTVYWYQQGPGQDPQFLISFYEKMQSDKGSIPDRFSAQQFSDYHSELNMSSLELGDSALYFCASRRGSYTGELFFGEGSRLTVL.

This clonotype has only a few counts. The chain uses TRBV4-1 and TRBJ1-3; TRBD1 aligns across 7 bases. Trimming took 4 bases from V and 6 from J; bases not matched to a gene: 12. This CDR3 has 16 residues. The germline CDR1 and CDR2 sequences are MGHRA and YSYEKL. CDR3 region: CASSPIWETGLNTIYF. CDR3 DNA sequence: TGCGCCAGCAGCCCAATTTGGGAGACAGGGTTAAACACCATATATTTT.

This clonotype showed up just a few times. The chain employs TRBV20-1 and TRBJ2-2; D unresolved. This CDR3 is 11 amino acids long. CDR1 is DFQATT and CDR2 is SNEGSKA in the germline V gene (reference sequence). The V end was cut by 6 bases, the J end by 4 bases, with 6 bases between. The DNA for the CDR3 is TGCAGTGCATATGCCACCGGGGAGCTGTTTTTT. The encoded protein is CSAYATGELFF.

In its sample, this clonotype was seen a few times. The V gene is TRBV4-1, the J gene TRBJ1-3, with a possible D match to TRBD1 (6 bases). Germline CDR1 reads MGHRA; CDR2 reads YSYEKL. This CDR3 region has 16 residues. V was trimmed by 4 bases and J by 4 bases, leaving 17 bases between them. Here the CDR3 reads CASSRREGGQGNTIYF. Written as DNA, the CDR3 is TGCGCCAGCAGCCGAAGAGAAGGGGGGCAAGGAAACACCATATATTTT.

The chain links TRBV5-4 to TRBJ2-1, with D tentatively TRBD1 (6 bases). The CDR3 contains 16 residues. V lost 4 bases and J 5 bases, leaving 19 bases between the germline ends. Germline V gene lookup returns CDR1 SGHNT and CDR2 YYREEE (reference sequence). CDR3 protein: CASSRLGAGVHNEQFF. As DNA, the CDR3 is TGTGCCAGCAGCCGCCTTGGGGCAGGGGTGCACAATGAGCAGTTCTTC.

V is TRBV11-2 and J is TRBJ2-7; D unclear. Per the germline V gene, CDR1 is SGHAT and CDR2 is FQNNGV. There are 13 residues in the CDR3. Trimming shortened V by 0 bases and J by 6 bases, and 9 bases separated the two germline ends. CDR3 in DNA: TGTGCCAGCAGCTTAGAGCACACCACCGAGCAGTACTTC. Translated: CASSLEHTTEQYF.

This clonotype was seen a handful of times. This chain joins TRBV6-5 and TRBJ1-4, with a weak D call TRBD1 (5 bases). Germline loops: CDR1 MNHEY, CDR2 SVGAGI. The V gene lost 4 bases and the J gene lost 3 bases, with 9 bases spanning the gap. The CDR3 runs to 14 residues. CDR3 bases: TGTGCCAGCAGTTTCACAGGACCTAATGAAAAACTGTTTTTT. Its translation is CASSFTGPNEKLFF.

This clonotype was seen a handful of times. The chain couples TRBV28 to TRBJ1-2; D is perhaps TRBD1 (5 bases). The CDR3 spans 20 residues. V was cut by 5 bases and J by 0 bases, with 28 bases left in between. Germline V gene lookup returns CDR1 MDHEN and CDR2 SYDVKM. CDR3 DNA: TGTGCCAGCAGTCAGATGGGCGACAGAGGTGGGGGTTTAGCTAACTATGGCTACACCTTC. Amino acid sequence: CASSQMGDRGGGLANYGYTF.

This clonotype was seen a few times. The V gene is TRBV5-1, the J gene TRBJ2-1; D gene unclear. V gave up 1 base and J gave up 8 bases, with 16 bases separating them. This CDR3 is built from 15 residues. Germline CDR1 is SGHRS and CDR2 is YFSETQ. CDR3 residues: CASSLLNHLYDEQFF. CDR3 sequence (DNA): TGCGCCAGCAGCTTGTTAAACCACTTGTACGATGAGCAGTTCTTC.

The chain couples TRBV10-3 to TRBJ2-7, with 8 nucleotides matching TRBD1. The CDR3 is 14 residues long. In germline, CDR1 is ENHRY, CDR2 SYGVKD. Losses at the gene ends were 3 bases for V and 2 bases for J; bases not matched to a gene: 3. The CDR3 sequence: CAISDPGGPYEQYF. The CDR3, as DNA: TGTGCCATCAGTGACCCAGGGGGCCCCTACGAGCAGTACTTC.

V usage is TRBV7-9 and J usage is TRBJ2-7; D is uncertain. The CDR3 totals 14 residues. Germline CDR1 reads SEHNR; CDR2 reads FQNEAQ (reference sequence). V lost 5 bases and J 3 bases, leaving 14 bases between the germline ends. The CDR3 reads CASSPTFRDYEQYF. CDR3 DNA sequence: TGTGCCAGCAGCCCGACGTTTAGGGACTACGAGCAGTACTTC.

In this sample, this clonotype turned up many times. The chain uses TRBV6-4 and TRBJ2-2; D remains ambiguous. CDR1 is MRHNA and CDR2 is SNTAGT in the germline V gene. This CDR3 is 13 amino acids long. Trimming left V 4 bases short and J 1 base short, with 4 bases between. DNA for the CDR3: TGTGCCAGCAGTGGACAGAACACCGGGGAGCTGTTTTTT. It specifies CASSGQNTGELFF.